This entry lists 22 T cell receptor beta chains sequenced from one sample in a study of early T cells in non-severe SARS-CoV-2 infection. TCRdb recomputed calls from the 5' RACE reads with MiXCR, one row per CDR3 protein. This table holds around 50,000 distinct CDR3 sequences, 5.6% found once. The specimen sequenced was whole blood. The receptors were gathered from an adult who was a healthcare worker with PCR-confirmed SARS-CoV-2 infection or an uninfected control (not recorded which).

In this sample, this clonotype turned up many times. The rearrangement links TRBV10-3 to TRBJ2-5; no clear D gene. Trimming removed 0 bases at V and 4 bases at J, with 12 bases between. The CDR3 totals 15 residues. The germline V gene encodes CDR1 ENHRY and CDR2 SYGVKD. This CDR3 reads CAISESTSSRETQYF. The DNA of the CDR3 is TGTGCCATCAGTGAGTCGACTTCCTCGCGAGAGACCCAGTACTTC.

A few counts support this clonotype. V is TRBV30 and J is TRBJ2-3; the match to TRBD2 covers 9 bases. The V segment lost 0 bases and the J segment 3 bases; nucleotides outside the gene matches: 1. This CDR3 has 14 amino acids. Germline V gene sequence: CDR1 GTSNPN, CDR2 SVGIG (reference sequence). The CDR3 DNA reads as TGTGCCTGGAGTGTTAGCGGGAGTACAGATACGCAGTATTTT. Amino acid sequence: CAWSVSGSTDTQYF.

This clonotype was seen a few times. In nucleotides, the CDR3 is TGTGCCAGCAGCCAGTATAGCGTCGCGAACACCGGGGAGCTGTTTTTT. This sequence encodes CASSQYSVANTGELFF. The rearrangement joins TRBV4-2 to TRBJ2-2; D is perhaps TRBD2 (5 bases). V dropped 3 bases and J dropped 0 bases, with 11 bases sitting between them. This CDR3 has 16 residues. CDR1 and CDR2 from the germline V gene are LGHNA and YNFKEQ.

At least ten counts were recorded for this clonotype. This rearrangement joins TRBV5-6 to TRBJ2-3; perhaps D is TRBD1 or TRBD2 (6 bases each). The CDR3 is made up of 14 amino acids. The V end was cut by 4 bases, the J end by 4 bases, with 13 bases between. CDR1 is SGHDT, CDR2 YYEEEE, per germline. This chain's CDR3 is CASSRGLGSDTQYF. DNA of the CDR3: TGTGCCAGCAGCCGGGGGCTCGGGTCAGATACGCAGTATTTT.

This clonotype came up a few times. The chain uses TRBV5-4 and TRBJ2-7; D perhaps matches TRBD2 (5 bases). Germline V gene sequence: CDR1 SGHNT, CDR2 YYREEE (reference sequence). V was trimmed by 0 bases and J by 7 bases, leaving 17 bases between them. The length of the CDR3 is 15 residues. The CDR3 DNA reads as TGTGCCAGCAGCTTGGGACCGGGGAGCACCGGGGAGCAGTACTTC. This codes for CASSLGPGSTGEQYF.

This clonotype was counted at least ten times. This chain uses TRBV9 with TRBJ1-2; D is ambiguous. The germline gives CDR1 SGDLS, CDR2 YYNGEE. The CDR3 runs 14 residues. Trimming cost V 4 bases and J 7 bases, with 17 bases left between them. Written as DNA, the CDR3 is TGTGCCAGCAGCTCTAGCTGGGGTTCTGGTGGCTACACCTTC. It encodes CASSSSWGSGGYTF. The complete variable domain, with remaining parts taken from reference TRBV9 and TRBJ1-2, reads DSGVTQTPKHLITATGQRVTLRCSPRSGDLSVYWYQQSLDQGLQFLIQYYNGEERAKGNILERFSAQQFPDLHSELNLSSLELGDSALYFCASSSSWGSGGYTFGSGTRLTVV.

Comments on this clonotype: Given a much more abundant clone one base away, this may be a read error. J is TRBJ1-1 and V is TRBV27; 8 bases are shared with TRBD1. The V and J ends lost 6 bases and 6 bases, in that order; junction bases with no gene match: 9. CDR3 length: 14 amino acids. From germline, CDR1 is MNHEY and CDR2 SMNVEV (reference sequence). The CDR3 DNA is TGTGCCAGCAGAAGAGGACAGGGAGGAGCTGAAGCTTTCTTT. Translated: CASRRGQGGAEAFF.

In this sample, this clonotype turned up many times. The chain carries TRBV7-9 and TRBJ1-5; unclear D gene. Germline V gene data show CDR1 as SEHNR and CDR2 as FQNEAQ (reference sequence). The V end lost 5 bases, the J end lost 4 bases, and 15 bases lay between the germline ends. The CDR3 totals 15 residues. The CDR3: CASSPSEGRNQPQHF. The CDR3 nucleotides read TGTGCCAGCAGCCCCTCCGAGGGAAGGAATCAGCCCCAGCATTTT. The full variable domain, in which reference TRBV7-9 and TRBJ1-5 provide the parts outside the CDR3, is DTGVSQNPRHKITKRGQNVTFRCDPISEHNRLYWYRQTLGQGPEFLTYFQNEAQLEKSRLLSDRFSAERPKGSFSTLEIQRTEQGDSAMYLCASSPSEGRNQPQHFGDGTRLSIL.

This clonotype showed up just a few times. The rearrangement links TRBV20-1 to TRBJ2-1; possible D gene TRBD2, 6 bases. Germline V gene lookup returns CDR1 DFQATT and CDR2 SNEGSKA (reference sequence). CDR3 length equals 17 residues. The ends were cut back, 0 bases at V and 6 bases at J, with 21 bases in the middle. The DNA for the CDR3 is TGCAGTGCTAGAGAGCGATTAGCTCGACTAGACGGCAATGAGCAGTTCTTC. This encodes CSARERLARLDGNEQFF.

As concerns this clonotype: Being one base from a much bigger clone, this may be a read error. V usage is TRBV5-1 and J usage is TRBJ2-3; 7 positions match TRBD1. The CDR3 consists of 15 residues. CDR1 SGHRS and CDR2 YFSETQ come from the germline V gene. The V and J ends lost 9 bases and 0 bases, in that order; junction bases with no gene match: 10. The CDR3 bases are TGCGCCAACAGTCCCCGGGACAGTAGCACAGATACGCAGTATTTT. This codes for CANSPRDSSTDTQYF.

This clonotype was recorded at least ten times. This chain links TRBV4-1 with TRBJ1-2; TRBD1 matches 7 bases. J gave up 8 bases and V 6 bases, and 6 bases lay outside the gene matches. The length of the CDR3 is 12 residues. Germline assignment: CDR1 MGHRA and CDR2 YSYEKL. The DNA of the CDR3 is TGCGCCAGCAGTCTGACAGGGAACGGCTACACCTTC. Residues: CASSLTGNGYTF.

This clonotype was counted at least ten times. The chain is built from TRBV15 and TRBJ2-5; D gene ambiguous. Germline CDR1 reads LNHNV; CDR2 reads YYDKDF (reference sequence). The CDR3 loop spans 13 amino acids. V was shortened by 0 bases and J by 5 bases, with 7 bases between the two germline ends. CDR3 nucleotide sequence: TGTGCCACCAGCAGAGATCCGCGGGAGACCCAGTACTTC. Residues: CATSRDPRETQYF. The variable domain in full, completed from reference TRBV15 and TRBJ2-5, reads DAMVIQNPRYQVTQFGKPVTLSCSQTLNHNVMYWYQQKSSQAPKLLFHYYDKDFNNEADTPDNFQSRRPNTSFCFLDIRSPGLGDTAMYLCATSRDPRETQYFGPGTRLLVL.

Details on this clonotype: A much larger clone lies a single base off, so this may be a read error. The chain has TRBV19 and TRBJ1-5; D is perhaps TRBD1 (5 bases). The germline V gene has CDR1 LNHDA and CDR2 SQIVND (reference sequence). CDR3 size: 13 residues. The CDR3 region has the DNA TGTGCCAGTAGGGGGGACGGACGTCAGCCCCGGCATTTT. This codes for CASRGDGRQPRHF.

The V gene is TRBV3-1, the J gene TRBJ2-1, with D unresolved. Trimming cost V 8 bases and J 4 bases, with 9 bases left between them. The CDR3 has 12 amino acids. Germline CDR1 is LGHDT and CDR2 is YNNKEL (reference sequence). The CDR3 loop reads CASQVGYNEQFF. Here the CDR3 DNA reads TGTGCCAGCCAGGTGGGTTACAATGAGCAGTTCTTC.

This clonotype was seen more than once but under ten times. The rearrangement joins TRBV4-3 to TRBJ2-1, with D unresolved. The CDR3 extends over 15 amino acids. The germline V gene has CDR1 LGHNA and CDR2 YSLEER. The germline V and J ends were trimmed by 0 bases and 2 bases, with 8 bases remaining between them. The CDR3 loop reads CASSQETATYNEQFF. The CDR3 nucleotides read TGCGCCAGCAGCCAAGAAACGGCGACCTACAATGAGCAGTTCTTC.

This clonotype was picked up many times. The CDR3 nucleotides are TGTGCCAGCAGCTTAGCTATGCGGCCGGGGGATGAGCAGTTCTTC. It translates to CASSLAMRPGDEQFF. The chain employs TRBV13 and TRBJ2-1; TRBD2 is a possible D gene (6 bases). V lost 1 base to trimming and J lost 8 bases, with 15 bases between them. The CDR3 runs to 15 residues. Germline V gene data show CDR1 as PRHDT and CDR2 as FYEKMQ (reference sequence).

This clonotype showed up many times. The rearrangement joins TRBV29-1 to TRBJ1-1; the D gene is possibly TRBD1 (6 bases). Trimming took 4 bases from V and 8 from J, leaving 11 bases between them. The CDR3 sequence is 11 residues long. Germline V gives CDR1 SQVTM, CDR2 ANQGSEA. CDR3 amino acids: CSVGQGTEAFF. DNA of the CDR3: TGCAGCGTTGGCCAGGGGACGGAAGCTTTCTTT.

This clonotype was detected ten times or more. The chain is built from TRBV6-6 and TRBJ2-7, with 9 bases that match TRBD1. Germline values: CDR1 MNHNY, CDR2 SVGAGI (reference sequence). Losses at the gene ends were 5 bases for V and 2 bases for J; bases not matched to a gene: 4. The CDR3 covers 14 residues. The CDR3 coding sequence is TGTGCCAGCAGTATACAGGGGGCACCCTACGAGCAGTACTTC. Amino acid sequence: CASSIQGAPYEQYF.

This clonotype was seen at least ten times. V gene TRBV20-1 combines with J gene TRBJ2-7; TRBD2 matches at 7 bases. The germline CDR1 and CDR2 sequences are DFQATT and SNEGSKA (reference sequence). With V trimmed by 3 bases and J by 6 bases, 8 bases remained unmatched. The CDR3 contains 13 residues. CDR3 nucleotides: TGCAGTGCTAGGGGAGGGGTAGGGCTCGAGCAGTACTTC. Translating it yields CSARGGVGLEQYF.

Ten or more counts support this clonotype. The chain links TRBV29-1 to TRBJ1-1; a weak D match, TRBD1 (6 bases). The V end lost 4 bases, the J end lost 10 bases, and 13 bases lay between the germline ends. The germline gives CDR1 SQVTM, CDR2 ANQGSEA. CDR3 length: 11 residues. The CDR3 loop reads CSVVQGSTAFF. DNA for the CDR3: TGCAGCGTTGTCCAGGGGTCAACAGCTTTCTTT.

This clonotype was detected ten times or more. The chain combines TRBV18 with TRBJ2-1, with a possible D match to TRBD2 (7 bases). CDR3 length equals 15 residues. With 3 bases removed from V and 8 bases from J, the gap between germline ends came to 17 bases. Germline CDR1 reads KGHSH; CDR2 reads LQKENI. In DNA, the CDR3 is TGTGCCAGCTCACCTTTGGGGGCCCGGGGGGATGAGCAGTTCTTC. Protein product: CASSPLGARGDEQFF.

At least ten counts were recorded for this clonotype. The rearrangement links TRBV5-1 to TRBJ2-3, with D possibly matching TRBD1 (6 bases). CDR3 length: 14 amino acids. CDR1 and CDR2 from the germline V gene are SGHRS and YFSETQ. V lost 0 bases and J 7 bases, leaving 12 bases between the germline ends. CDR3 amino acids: CASSLDRVANTQYF. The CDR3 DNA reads TGCGCCAGCAGCTTGGACAGGGTCGCGAATACGCAGTATTTT.